This T cell receptor beta chain stems from a study of a mutant IDH1 vaccine in newly diagnosed glioma. Study at large: Visits V12 and V13 fell at weeks 35 and 47, respectively.

The time point was: week 35, safety follow-up. Each dose delivered 300 ug of mutant IDH1 20-mer peptide subcutaneously with imiquimod. Weeks 1, 3, 5, 7, 11, 15, 19 and 23 were when patients received their eight vaccinations. Sequenced by immunoSEQ multiplex PCR; TCRdb stores in-frame clones only, minus some. The sample consists of around 40,000 clones, around 87% of them appearing once. About this clone itself: Its specificity is unknown.

The length of the CDR3 is 14 residues. V lost 0 bases and J lost 5; bases outside the gene matches: 3. Germline V gives CDR1 SGHTA, CDR2 FQGTGA. V is TRBV7-3 and J is TRBJ2-5; TRBD2 matches at 7 bases. The source was PBMCs, collected from a glioma patient whose treatment included an IDH1 peptide vaccine. This TCR was sampled from a man between 40 and 49 years old with glioma. Here the CDR3 DNA reads TGTGCCAGCAGCTTAACGAACGGGGGGGAGACCCAGTACTTC. Translation gives CASSLTNGGETQYF. The whole variable domain, remainder taken from reference TRBV7-3 and TRBJ2-5, is GAGVSQTPSNKVTEKGKYVELRCDPISGHTALYWYRQSLGQGPEFLIYFQGTGAADDSGLPNDRFFAVRPEGSVSTLKIQRTERGDSAVYLCASSLTNGGETQYFGPGTRLLVL.